Sequencing of this TCR beta chain was carried out in a study of siplizumab effects on memory and regulatory T cells. The data were produced by immunoSEQ multiplex PCR, yet TCRdb's version contains in-frame clones alone and is incomplete. In the table there are roughly 92,000 clones, 85% to 95% of which are singletons. CDR3 length: 16 amino acids. The J segment lost 14 bases and the V segment lost 5 bases, leaving 22 bases of the junction unmatched. Germline V CDR1 and CDR2: LNHDA, SQIVND (reference sequence). Regarding the study as a whole: Greater diversity than memory cells seemed evident in naive T cells, which also appeared to be major alloresponse contributors. Unstimulated subsets captured only a minor fraction of alloreactive clones.

To note about this clone: Its antigen is unknown.

The TCR sequence derives from a human donor in good health. The chain couples TRBV19 to TRBJ2-3, with 7 bases lining up with TRBD2. Source material: non-Treg CD4+ T cells sorted from blood. CDR3 sequence reads: CASSPRDYSRPGGMYF. The CDR3 DNA reads TGTGCCAGTAGTCCGCGGGACTACTCACGCCCCGGCGGGATGTATTTT.